This T cell receptor beta chain was sequenced during a study of OX40 agonist ivuxolimab in advanced cancers. Turning to the study itself: Roughly two fifths of patients had received prior checkpoint inhibitor therapy.

The method was immunoSEQ multiplex PCR; TCRdb's version includes in-frame clones alone and lacks a portion of them. The table lists nearly 70,000 clones, 65% to 90% of them singletons. The CDR3 is 14 amino acids. Germline values: CDR1 GTSNPN, CDR2 SVGIG (reference sequence). The V and J ends lost 8 bases and 4 bases, in that order; junction bases with no gene match: 13. Study conclusions and caveats: The study found that CD8+ T cells averaged more expanded clones than CD4+. Both blood CD4+ and CD8+ T cells showed clonal growth by week 6 at 0.1 to 3.0 mg/kg.

Regarding this clone: The antigen is not known.

Sample: CD4+ or CD8+ T cells sorted from blood, taken in a trial of the OX40 agonist ivuxolimab. This clonotype originated in an adult with an advanced solid tumor such as melanoma, head and neck, liver or kidney cancer. V is TRBV30 and J is TRBJ1-2, with TRBD1 identical over 7 bases. The CDR3 DNA is TGTGCCGGAGGGACTGGGGACAGCCCCTATGGCTACACCTTC. Translated: CAGGTGDSPYGYTF.